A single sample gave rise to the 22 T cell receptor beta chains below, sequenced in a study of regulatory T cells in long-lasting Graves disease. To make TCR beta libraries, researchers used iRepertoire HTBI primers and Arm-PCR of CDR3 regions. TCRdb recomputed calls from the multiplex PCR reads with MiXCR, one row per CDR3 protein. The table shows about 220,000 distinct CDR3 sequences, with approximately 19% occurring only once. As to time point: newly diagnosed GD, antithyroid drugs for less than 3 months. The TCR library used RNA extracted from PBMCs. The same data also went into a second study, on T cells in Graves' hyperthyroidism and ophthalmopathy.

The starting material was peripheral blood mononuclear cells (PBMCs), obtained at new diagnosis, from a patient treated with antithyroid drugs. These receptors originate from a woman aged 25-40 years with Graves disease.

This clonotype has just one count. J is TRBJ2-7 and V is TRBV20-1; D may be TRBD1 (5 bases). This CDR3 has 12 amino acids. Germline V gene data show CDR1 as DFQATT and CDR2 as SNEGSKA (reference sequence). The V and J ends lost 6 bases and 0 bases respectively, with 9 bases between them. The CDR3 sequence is CSAPGNSYEQYF. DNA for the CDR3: TGCAGTGCCCCAGGGAACTCCTACGAGCAGTACTTC.

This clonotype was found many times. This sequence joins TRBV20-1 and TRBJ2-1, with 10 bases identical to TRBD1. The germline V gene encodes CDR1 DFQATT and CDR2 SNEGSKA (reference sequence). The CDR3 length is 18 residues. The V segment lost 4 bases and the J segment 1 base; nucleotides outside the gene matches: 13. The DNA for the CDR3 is TGCAGTGCTACAAGACAGGGGGCTTCTGAAATTTCCTACAATGAGCAGTTCTTC. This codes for CSATRQGASEISYNEQFF.

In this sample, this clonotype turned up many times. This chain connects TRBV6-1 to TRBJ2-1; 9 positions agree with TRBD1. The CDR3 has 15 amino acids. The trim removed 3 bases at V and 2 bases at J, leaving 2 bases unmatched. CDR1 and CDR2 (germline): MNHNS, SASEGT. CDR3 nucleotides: TGTGCCAGCAGTGACACAGGGGGCGCCTACAATGAGCAGTTCTTC. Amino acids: CASSDTGGAYNEQFF.

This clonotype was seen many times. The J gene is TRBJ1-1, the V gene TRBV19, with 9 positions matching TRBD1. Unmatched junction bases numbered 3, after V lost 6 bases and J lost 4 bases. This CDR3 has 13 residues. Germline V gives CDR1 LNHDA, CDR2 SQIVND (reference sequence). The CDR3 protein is CASRGTGFTEAFF. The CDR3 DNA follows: TGTGCCAGTAGGGGGACAGGGTTCACTGAAGCTTTCTTT.

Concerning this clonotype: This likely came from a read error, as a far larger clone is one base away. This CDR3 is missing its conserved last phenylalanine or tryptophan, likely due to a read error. For the CDR3, the DNA is TGTGCCAGCAGGAGACAAGGGGCAGCTAACACTGAAGCTTTCCTT. Residues: CASRRQGAANTEAFL. The V call is TRBV7-9, the J call TRBJ1-1, with D perhaps matching TRBD1 (5 bases). With 6 bases removed from V and 2 bases from J, the gap between germline ends came to 16 bases. There are 15 residues in the CDR3. The germline gives CDR1 SEHNR, CDR2 FQNEAQ (reference sequence).

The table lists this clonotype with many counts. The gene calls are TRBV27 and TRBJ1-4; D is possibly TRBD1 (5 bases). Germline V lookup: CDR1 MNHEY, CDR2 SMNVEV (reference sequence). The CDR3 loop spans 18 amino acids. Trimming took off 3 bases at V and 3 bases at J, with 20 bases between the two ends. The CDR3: CASSFDFPLREPNEKLFF. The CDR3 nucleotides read TGTGCCAGCAGTTTCGACTTTCCTCTCAGGGAACCTAATGAAAAACTGTTTTTT. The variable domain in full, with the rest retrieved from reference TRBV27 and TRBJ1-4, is EAQVTQNPRYLITVTGKKLTVTCSQNMNHEYMSWYRQDPGLGLRQIYYSMNVEVTDKGDVPEGYKVSRKEKRNFPLILESPSPNQTSLYFCASSFDFPLREPNEKLFFGSGTQLSVL.

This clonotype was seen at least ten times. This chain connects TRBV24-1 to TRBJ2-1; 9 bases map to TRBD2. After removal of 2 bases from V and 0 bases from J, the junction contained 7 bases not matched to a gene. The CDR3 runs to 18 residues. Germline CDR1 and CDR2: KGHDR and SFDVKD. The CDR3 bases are TGTGCCACCAGTGATTACGGGCTAGCGGGAAGCTCCTACAATGAGCAGTTCTTC. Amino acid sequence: CATSDYGLAGSSYNEQFF.

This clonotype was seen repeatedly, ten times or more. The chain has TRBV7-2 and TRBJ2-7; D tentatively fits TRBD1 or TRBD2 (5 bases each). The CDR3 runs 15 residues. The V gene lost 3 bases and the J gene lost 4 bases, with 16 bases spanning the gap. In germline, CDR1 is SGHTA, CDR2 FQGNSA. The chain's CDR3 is CASSFSGPSPYEQYF. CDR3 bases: TGTGCCAGCAGCTTTTCGGGACCTAGCCCTTACGAGCAGTACTTC.

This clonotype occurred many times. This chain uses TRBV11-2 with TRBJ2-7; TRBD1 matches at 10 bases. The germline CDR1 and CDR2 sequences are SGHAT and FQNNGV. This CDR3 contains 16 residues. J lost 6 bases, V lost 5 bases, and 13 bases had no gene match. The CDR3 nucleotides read TGTGCCAGCAGCCCTACGACAGGGGGCGCATCAGTCGAGCAGTACTTC. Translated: CASSPTTGGASVEQYF.

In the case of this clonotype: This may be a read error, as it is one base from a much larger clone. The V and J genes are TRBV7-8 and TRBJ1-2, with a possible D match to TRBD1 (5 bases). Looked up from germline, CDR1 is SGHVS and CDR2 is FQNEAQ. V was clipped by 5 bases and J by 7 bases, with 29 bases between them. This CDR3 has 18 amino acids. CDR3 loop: CASSPQSGVWRGTCGYTF. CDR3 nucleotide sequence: TGTGCCAGCAGCCCCCAGAGTGGGGTATGGCGGGGGACCTGTGGCTACACCTTC.

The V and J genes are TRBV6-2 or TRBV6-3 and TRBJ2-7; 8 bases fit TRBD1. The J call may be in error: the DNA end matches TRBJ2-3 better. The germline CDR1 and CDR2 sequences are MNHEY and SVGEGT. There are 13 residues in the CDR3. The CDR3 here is CASDRGAADTQYF. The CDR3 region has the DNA TGTGCCAGTGACAGGGGAGCTGCAGATACGCAGTATTTT.

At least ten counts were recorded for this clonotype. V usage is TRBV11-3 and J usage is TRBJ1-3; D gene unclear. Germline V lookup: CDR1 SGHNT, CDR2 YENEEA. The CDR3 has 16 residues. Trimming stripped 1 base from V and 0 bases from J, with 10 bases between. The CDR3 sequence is CASSLVSAASGNTIYF. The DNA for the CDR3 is TGTGCCAGCAGCTTAGTATCTGCGGCCTCTGGAAACACCATATATTTT.

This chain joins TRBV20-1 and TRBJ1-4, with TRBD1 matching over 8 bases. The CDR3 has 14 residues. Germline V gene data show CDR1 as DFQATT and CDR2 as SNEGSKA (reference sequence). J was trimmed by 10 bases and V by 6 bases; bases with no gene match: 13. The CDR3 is CSARGGQGVGKLFF. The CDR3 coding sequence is TGCAGTGCCCGAGGCGGACAGGGCGTAGGAAAACTGTTTTTT.

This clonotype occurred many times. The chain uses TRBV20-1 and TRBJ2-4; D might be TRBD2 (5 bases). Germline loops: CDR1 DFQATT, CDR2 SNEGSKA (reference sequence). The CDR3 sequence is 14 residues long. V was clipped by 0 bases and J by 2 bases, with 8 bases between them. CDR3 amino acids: CSARDRGSKNIQYF. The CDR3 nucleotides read TGCAGTGCTAGAGATCGGGGTTCCAAAAACATTCAGTACTTC.

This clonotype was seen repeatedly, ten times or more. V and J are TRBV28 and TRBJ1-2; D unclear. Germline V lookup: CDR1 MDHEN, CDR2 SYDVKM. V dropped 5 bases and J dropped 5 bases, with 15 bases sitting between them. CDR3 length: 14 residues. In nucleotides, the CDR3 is TGTGCCAGCAGTCCGTTGGGCCCCTTATATGGCTACACCTTC. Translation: CASSPLGPLYGYTF.

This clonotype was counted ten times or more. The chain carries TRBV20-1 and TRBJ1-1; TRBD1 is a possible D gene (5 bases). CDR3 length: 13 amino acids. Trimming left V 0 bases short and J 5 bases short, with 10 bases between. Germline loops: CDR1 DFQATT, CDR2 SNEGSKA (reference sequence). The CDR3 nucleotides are TGCAGTGCTAGAGATCAAGGGGAGACTGAAGCTTTCTTT. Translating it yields CSARDQGETEAFF.

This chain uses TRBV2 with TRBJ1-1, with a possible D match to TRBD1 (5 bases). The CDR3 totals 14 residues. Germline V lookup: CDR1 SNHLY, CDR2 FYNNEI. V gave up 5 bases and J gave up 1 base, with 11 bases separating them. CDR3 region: CASSYRRTNTEAFF. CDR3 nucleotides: TGTGCCAGCAGTTACAGGAGGACGAACACTGAAGCTTTCTTT.

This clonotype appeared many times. CDR3 in amino acids: CASSPTGDSGNTIYF. Written as DNA, the CDR3 is TGTGCCAGCAGTCCAACAGGGGACTCTGGAAACACCATATATTTT. The chain combines TRBV27 with TRBJ1-3; 7 bases agree with TRBD1. This CDR3 comprises 15 residues. Trimming removed 5 bases from V and 0 bases from J; junction bases left unmatched: 4. Germline CDR1 reads MNHEY; CDR2 reads SMNVEV (reference sequence).

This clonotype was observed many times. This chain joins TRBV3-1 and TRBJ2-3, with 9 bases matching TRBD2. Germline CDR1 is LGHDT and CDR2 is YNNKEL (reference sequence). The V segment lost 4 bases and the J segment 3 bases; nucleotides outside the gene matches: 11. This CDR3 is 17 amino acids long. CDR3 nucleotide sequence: TGTGCCAGCAGCCTATATGGCCGGCGGGAGGGTACAGATACGCAGTATTTT. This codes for CASSLYGRREGTDTQYF.

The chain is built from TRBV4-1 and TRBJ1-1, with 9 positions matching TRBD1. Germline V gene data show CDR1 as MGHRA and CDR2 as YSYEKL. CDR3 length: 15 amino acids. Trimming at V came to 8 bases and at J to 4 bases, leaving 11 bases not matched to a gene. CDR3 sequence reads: CASGPYGQGITEAFF. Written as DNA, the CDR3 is TGCGCCAGCGGCCCCTACGGACAGGGGATCACTGAAGCTTTCTTT.

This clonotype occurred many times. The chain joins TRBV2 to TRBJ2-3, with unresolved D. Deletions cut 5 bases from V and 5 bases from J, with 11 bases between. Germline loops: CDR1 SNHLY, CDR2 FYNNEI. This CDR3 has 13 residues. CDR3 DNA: TGTGCCAGCAGTCCCGCCGGTCAAGATACGCAGTATTTT. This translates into CASSPAGQDTQYF.

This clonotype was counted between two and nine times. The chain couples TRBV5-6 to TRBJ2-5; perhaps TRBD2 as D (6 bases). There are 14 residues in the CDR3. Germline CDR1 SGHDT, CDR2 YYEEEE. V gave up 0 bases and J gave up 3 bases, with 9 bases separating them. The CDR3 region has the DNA TGTGCCAGCAGCTTGGTGCCTAGCGAAGAGACCCAGTACTTC. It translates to CASSLVPSEETQYF.